This entry lists 18 T cell receptor beta chains sequenced from one sample in a study of cytomegalovirus exposure and HLA in healthy donors. PCR primers comprised 60 Vbeta and 13 Jbeta primers. Assay used: immunoSEQ multiplex PCR; TCRdb lists only in-frame clones, some missing. The table lists around 140,000 clones, 82% of them singletons. Sequenced sample: PBMCs. The origin of the receptors is a man younger than 35 in good health and CMV-seropositive.

This chain links TRBV2 with TRBJ2-1; 10 bases agree with TRBD2. Trimming removed 8 bases from V and 5 bases from J; junction bases left unmatched: 12. The CDR3 runs 16 residues. Germline V lookup: CDR1 SNHLY, CDR2 FYNNEI. CDR3 sequence: CASYGGVLAGDNEQFF. CDR3 in DNA: TGTGCCAGCTATGGGGGCGTGCTAGCGGGAGACAATGAGCAGTTCTTC.

The chain is built from TRBV19 and TRBJ1-2; 7 bases fit TRBD1. V shed 6 bases, J shed 8 bases, and the junction held 9 bases outside the gene matches. The CDR3 runs to 13 residues. Germline V gene sequence: CDR1 LNHDA, CDR2 SQIVND (reference sequence). CDR3 residues: CASRPDRTAGYTF. The CDR3 nucleotides read TGTGCCAGTAGGCCGGACAGGACGGCCGGCTACACCTTC.

This clone was counted a single time. The chain uses TRBV29-1 and TRBJ2-7, with D unclear. The CDR3 consists of 13 residues. With 6 bases removed from V and 3 bases from J, the gap between germline ends came to 15 bases. The germline V gene has CDR1 SQVTM and CDR2 ANQGSEA. The CDR3 DNA sequence: TGCAGCGTGACTGGCGGCGGCAACTACGAGCAGTACTTC. Protein: CSVTGGGNYEQYF.

This clone has just a few counts. V and J are TRBV18 and TRBJ2-2, with 7 bases lining up with TRBD1. CDR3 size: 17 residues. CDR1 is KGHSH, CDR2 LQKENI, per germline. Trimming cost V 3 bases and J 0 bases; bases outside gene matches: 7. Here the CDR3 reads CASSPRGDSSNTGELFF. The DNA of the CDR3 is TGTGCCAGCTCACCTAGAGGGGACAGTTCGAACACCGGGGAGCTGTTTTTT.

The chain carries TRBV28 and TRBJ1-2, with TRBD1 matching over 7 bases. V was clipped by 3 bases and J by 5 bases; unmatched bases: 9. This CDR3 has 15 residues. CDR1 and CDR2 (germline): MDHEN, SYDVKM. The CDR3 protein is CASSFGVRGYYGYTF. The DNA for the CDR3 is TGTGCCAGCAGTTTCGGGGTCAGGGGGTATTATGGCTACACCTTC.

A word on this clone: Different DNA sequences within this sample yield the same CDR3. This chain uses TRBV7-9 with TRBJ2-2; D not resolved. The V end lost 5 bases, the J end lost 5 bases, and 6 bases lay between the germline ends. The CDR3 length is 12 residues. CDR1 and CDR2 from the germline V gene are SEHNR and FQNEAQ (reference sequence). The DNA of the CDR3 is TGTGCCAGCAGCCTTTTAACCGGGGAGCTGTTTTTT. Protein sequence: CASSLLTGELFF. Variable domain in full (rest from reference TRBV7-9 and TRBJ2-2): DTGVSQNPRHKITKRGQNVTFRCDPISEHNRLYWYRQTLGQGPEFLTYFQNEAQLEKSRLLSDRFSAERPKGSFSTLEIQRTEQGDSAMYLCASSLLTGELFFGEGSRLTVL.

CDR3 nucleotides: TGTGCCAGTAGTACTGGGACAGGGTACACTGAAGCTTTCTTT. Its protein is CASSTGTGYTEAFF. The chain carries TRBV19 and TRBJ1-1; TRBD1 matches 9 bases. The junction had 3 bases not matched to a gene; V was cut back by 4 bases and J by 3 bases. CDR1 is LNHDA, CDR2 SQIVND, per germline (reference sequence). CDR3 length equals 14 residues.

This clone was seen only a few times. The V gene is TRBV9, the J gene TRBJ2-3; possibly TRBD1 for D (5 bases). This CDR3 region has 12 residues. CDR1 is SGDLS and CDR2 is YYNGEE in the germline V gene. V lost 5 bases and J 8 bases, leaving 12 bases between the germline ends. CDR3 loop: CASSHDQGTQYF. The CDR3 bases are TGTGCCAGCAGTCACGATCAGGGTACGCAGTATTTT.

The chain recombines TRBV10-2 with TRBJ1-1; 8 bases align to TRBD1. Trimming at V came to 6 bases and at J to 0 bases, leaving 3 bases not matched to a gene. Looked up from germline, CDR1 is WSHSY and CDR2 is SAAADI. The CDR3 loop spans 14 amino acids. The CDR3 loop is CASSGQGLNTEAFF. CDR3 bases: TGCGCCAGCAGCGGACAGGGACTGAACACTGAAGCTTTCTTT.

The chain carries TRBV11-2 and TRBJ2-1, with 9 bases matching TRBD2. The germline gives CDR1 SGHAT, CDR2 FQNNGV. V lost 1 base, J lost 5 bases, and 12 bases stayed unmatched. This CDR3 comprises 18 residues. The CDR3 spells CASSLGPHLAGVHNEQFF. Written as DNA, the CDR3 is TGTGCCAGCAGCTTAGGGCCCCACTTAGCGGGAGTTCACAATGAGCAGTTCTTC.

Only a few counts were recorded for this clone. The gene calls are TRBV6-1 and TRBJ2-3; 8 nucleotides line up with TRBD1. V shed 3 bases and J 1 base; nucleotides not matched to a gene: 3. CDR1 is MNHNS and CDR2 is SASEGT in the germline V gene. The CDR3 has 15 residues. The CDR3 nucleotides read TGTGCCAGCAGTGAGGAGACAGGGGGCACAGATACGCAGTATTTT. Translation: CASSEETGGTDTQYF.

The genes are TRBV4-1 and TRBJ1-4; the D gene is possibly TRBD1 (6 bases). V lost 1 base to trimming and J lost 8 bases, with 20 bases between them. The CDR3 runs 17 residues. Germline values: CDR1 MGHRA, CDR2 YSYEKL. The CDR3 reads CASSQVYRTDQGEKLFF. CDR3 DNA sequence: TGCGCCAGCAGCCAAGTATACAGGACAGACCAAGGGGAAAAACTGTTTTTT.

Concerning this clone itself: At one of its ends the junction is not consistent with the germline gene, which may arise from a read error. The rearrangement joins TRBV7-9 to TRBJ1-1; tentatively, D is TRBD1 (5 bases). The CDR3 is 12 residues long. Germline CDR1 is SEHNR and CDR2 is FQNEAQ (reference sequence). CDR3 in DNA: TGTTCCAGCAGCTTACTAGGGGTTGAAGCTTTCTTT. Translating it yields CSSSLLGVEAFF.

The genes are TRBV29-1 and TRBJ1-2; D is uncertain. With 3 bases removed from V and 0 bases from J, the gap between germline ends came to 17 bases. Germline-derived CDR1 and CDR2 are SQVTM and ANQGSEA. This CDR3 spans 16 amino acids. CDR3 sequence (DNA): TGCAGCGTTGACAGACAAATACGCTCTCCTAACTATGGCTACACCTTC. It is translated as CSVDRQIRSPNYGYTF.

The chain carries TRBV5-1 and TRBJ2-1, with unresolved D. Germline assignment: CDR1 SGHRS and CDR2 YFSETQ. This CDR3 region has 13 residues. V shed 1 base and J shed 9 bases, with 11 bases lying between them. The CDR3 sequence is CASSLFTSPEQFF. The CDR3 DNA is TGCGCCAGCAGCTTGTTTACGAGTCCTGAGCAGTTCTTC.

The chain is built from TRBV27 and TRBJ1-2; 11 bases are shared with TRBD1. The germline V gene has CDR1 MNHEY and CDR2 SMNVEV (reference sequence). Trimming removed 4 bases from V and 9 bases from J; junction bases left unmatched: 16. This CDR3 contains 17 residues. CDR3 in DNA: TGTGCCAGCAGTTCAGGACAGGGGGCTAGGCTCGCAGTGAGCTACACCTTC. Translated, it gives CASSSGQGARLAVSYTF.

The V and J genes are TRBV19 and TRBJ2-7, with D tentatively TRBD1 (5 bases). Germline values: CDR1 LNHDA, CDR2 SQIVND (reference sequence). The ends were cut back, 3 bases at V and 6 bases at J, with 15 bases in the middle. The CDR3 loop spans 14 amino acids. The CDR3 DNA sequence: TGTGCCAGTAGTATGGCCGCAGGGAAGGGCGAGCAGTACTTC. Protein sequence: CASSMAAGKGEQYF.

A note on this clone: A read error may produce the germline difference seen at one junction end. The sample holds other DNA sequences that translate to the same CDR3. The V and J genes are TRBV7-2 and TRBJ1-5; D unresolved. CDR1 is SGHTA and CDR2 is FQGNSA in the germline V gene. The CDR3 spans 14 residues. The CDR3, as DNA: TGTGCCAGTAGCTTAGCAGGTGAGAGGCCGCCCCAGCATTTT. Its translation is CASSLAGERPPQHF.